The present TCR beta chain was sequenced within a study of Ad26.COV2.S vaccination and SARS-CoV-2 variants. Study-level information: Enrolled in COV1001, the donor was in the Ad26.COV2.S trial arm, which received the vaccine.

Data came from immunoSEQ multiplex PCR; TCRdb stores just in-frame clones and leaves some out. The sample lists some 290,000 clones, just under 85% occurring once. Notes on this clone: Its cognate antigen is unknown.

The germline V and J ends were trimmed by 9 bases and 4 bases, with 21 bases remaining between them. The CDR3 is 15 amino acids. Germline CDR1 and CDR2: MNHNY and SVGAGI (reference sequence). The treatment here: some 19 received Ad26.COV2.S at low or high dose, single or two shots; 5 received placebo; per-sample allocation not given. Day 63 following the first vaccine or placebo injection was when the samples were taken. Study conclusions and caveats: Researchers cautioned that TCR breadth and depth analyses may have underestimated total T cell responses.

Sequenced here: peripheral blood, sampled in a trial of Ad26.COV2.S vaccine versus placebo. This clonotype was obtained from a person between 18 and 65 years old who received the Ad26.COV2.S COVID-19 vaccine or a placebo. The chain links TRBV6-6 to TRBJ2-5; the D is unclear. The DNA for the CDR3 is TGTGCCAGTGTGGGTCGGCCGGGCTCAGGAGAGACCCAGTACTTC. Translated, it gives CASVGRPGSGETQYF.